This entry concerns a single T cell receptor beta chain. The sample is drawn from a study of blood T cell repertoires in COVID-19. TCRdb keeps only in-frame clones here, not all; method: immunoSEQ multiplex PCR. The data hold approximately 170,000 clones, with around four fifths observed a single time. The sequence derives from a woman aged 80 or over with COVID-19, enrolled during active disease. Specimen: peripheral blood.

The CDR3 loop is CATSRASGNTIYF. In DNA, the CDR3 is TGTGCCACCAGCAGGGCCTCTGGAAACACCATATATTTT. This sequence joins TRBV15 and TRBJ1-3; no firm D call. Trimming pared 3 bases from V and 0 bases from J, leaving 3 bases between. Germline CDR1 reads LNHNV; CDR2 reads YYDKDF (reference sequence). The length of the CDR3 is 13 residues.